This TCR beta chain is drawn from a study of OX40 agonist ivuxolimab in advanced cancers. Overall study: Under the entry rules, prior anti-PD-1, anti-PD-L1 or anti-CTLA-4 therapy was allowed, and about 40% had some.

On this clone itself: The target antigen is unknown.

Blood got drawn at baseline, again on cycle 4 day 1, and then on cycle 7 day 1. Study results and limitations: Among T cells, CD8+ cells averaged more expanded clones than CD4+ cells. Normalized expansion of T-cell clones was also low for some nonresponders.

Sequencing was performed with immunoSEQ multiplex PCR; in TCRdb, only in-frame clones are kept and a portion is missing. The sample has 100,000 to 150,000 clones; about nine tenths are singletons. Trimming removed 0 bases from V and 11 bases from J; junction bases left unmatched: 12. CDR3 length: 15 residues. Germline V gene data show CDR1 as SGHRS and CDR2 as YFSETQ. The TCR sequence derives from an adult with an advanced solid tumor such as melanoma, head and neck, liver or kidney cancer. The source was CD4+ or CD8+ T cells sorted from blood, collected in a trial of the OX40 agonist ivuxolimab. The rearrangement uses TRBV5-1 and TRBJ1-1; 8 nucleotides match TRBD1. CDR3: CASSLGLGTGERAFF. CDR3 nucleotides: TGCGCCAGCAGCTTGGGACTAGGGACAGGCGAAAGGGCTTTCTTT.